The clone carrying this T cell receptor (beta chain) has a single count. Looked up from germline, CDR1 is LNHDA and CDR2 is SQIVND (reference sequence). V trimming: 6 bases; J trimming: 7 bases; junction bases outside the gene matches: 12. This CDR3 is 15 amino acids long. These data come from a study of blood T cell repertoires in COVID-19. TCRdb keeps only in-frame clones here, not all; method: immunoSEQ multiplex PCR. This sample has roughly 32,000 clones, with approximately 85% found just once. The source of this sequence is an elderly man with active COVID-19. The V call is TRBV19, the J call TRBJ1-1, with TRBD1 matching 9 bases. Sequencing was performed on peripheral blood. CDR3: CASSHPRQGEFEAFF. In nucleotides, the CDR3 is TGTGCCAGTAGCCACCCCCGACAGGGGGAGTTTGAAGCTTTCTTT.